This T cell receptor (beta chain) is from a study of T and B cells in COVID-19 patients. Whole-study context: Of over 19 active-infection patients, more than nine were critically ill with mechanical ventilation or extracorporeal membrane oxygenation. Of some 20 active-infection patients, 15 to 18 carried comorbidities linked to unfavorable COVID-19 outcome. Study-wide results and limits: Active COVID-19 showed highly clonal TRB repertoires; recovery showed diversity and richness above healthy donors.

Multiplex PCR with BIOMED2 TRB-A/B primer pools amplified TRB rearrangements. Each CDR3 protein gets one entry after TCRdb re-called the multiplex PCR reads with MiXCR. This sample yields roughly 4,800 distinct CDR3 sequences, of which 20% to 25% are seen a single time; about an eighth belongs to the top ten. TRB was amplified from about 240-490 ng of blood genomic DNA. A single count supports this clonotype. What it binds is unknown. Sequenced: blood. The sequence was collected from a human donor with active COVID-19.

The CDR3 DNA reads TGCAGCGTTGAAACAGGGCGCGGCTACACCTTC. It yields the protein CSVETGRGYTF. The chain employs TRBV29-1 and TRBJ1-2, with D perhaps matching TRBD1 (6 bases). V lost 2 bases, J lost 8 bases, and 9 bases lay in between. The CDR3 totals 11 residues. Germline lookup yields CDR1 SQVTM and CDR2 ANQGSEA.